Below are 21 T cell receptor beta chains sequenced from a single sample in a study of T-cell memory formation after mild COVID-19. TCRdb re-called the 5' RACE reads through MiXCR, storing one row per CDR3 protein. The repertoire holds about 470,000 distinct CDR3 sequences, about 20% seen once, with approximately 13% in the top ten. Sequences were obtained from PBMCs or a T cell subset sorted from them (not recorded which). The receptor source for this set is an adult woman who had mild COVID-19 (a few samples of this study predate the infection). Cell type and time point are not known.

The chain uses TRBV3-1 and TRBJ2-1, with D unclear. V was shortened by 2 bases and J by 8 bases, with 7 bases between the two germline ends. Germline values: CDR1 LGHDT, CDR2 YNNKEL (reference sequence). This CDR3 spans 12 amino acids. The DNA for the CDR3 is TGTGCCAGCAGCCAACTAGGACATGAGCAGTTCTTC. This encodes CASSQLGHEQFF.

This clonotype was counted between two and nine times. The chain carries TRBV12-3 or TRBV12-4 and TRBJ1-4; no clear D gene. V was trimmed by 5 bases and J by 8 bases, leaving 18 bases between them. This CDR3 is 15 amino acids long. DNA for the CDR3: TGTGCCAGCAGTCCCCGCCTCTCCGAATGGGAAAAACTGTTTTTT. Amino acid sequence: CASSPRLSEWEKLFF.

This chain connects TRBV7-2 to TRBJ2-7, with TRBD2 matching 9 bases. Germline V gene lookup returns CDR1 SGHTA and CDR2 FQGNSA. The CDR3 is made up of 19 amino acids. V gave up 4 bases and J gave up 3 bases; unmatched junction bases: 19. Written as DNA, the CDR3 is TGTGCCAGCAGCTGGTCCAGGGGTGCGGGAGGGCCGTCGGACTACGAGCAGTACTTC. It specifies CASSWSRGAGGPSDYEQYF.

The chain uses TRBV19 and TRBJ2-3; D is possibly TRBD1 (6 bases). With 10 bases removed from V and 3 bases from J, the gap between germline ends came to 11 bases. CDR3 size: 12 residues. CDR1 and CDR2 from the germline V gene are LNHDA and SQIVND (reference sequence). CDR3: CATGQGTDTQYF. CDR3 in DNA: TGTGCCACGGGGCAGGGGACAGATACGCAGTATTTT.

This clonotype has a handful of counts. The CDR3 region is CSGEGVAKNIQYF. In DNA form, the CDR3 reads TGCAGTGGGGAGGGGGTAGCCAAAAACATTCAGTACTTC. The chain carries TRBV20-1 and TRBJ2-4; a weak D match, TRBD2 (7 bases). Germline-derived CDR1 and CDR2 are DFQATT and SNEGSKA (reference sequence). The CDR3 is 13 amino acids. The V end lost 7 bases, the J end lost 0 bases, and 10 bases lay between the germline ends.

The chain has TRBV24-1 and TRBJ2-3; D uncertain. CDR3 length: 12 amino acids. V was clipped by 5 bases and J by 4 bases, with 6 bases between them. CDR1 and CDR2 from the germline V gene are KGHDR and SFDVKD. CDR3 coding DNA: TGTGCCACCAGTGCCCCAGCAGATACGCAGTATTTT. Translated: CATSAPADTQYF.

The V gene is TRBV5-1, the J gene TRBJ2-7; TRBD2 matches 13 bases. Germline assignment: CDR1 SGHRS and CDR2 YFSETQ. This CDR3 has 19 residues. V shed 4 bases and J 0 bases; nucleotides not matched to a gene: 13. In nucleotides, the CDR3 is TGCGCCAGCAGCGCCGGACTAGCGGGAGAGTTCAGGGGCTCCTACGAGCAGTACTTC. It translates to CASSAGLAGEFRGSYEQYF.

The V call is TRBV9, the J call TRBJ2-2; TRBD2 might be the D (6 bases). Deletions cut 0 bases from V and 0 bases from J, with 9 bases between. CDR1 SGDLS and CDR2 YYNGEE come from the germline V gene. The CDR3 covers 16 residues. This CDR3 reads CASSVGGRTNTGELFF. Here the CDR3 DNA reads TGTGCCAGCAGCGTAGGGGGGAGGACGAACACCGGGGAGCTGTTTTTT.

There are a few counts of this clonotype. The chain employs TRBV24-1 and TRBJ2-1, with 12 bases aligning to TRBD2. Trimming removed 4 bases from V and 3 bases from J; junction bases left unmatched: 3. CDR1 is KGHDR, CDR2 SFDVKD, per germline. The CDR3 extends over 16 amino acids. The CDR3 spells CATSELTSGGYNEQFF. The CDR3 nucleotides read TGTGCCACCAGTGAGCTGACTAGCGGGGGCTACAATGAGCAGTTCTTC.

Concerning this clonotype itself: The germline gene is not matched at one end of the junction; a read error may be the cause. The chain combines TRBV6-6 with TRBJ2-1; the match to TRBD2 covers 10 bases. The CDR3 extends over 15 amino acids. In germline, CDR1 is MNHNY, CDR2 SVGAGI (reference sequence). Here the CDR3 DNA reads TGTGCCAGCAGTTCCCGGACTAGCGGATACAATCAGCAGTTCTTC. Translated, it gives CASSSRTSGYNQQFF.

The chain employs TRBV5-1 and TRBJ1-2; 10 positions agree with TRBD1. Trimming removed 1 base from V and 4 bases from J; junction bases left unmatched: 4. The CDR3 is 15 amino acids. CDR1 is SGHRS and CDR2 is YFSETQ in the germline V gene. The CDR3 protein is CASSLTRDRGYGYTF. CDR3 nucleotides: TGCGCCAGCAGCTTGACCCGGGACAGGGGCTATGGCTACACCTTC.

The V call is TRBV5-5, the J call TRBJ1-5; 9 nucleotides align to TRBD1. V shed 0 bases, J shed 7 bases, and the junction held 5 bases outside the gene matches. Per germline, CDR1 SGHKS and CDR2 YYEKEE (reference sequence). This CDR3 contains 15 residues. The CDR3 DNA reads as TGTGCCAGCAGCTTGGGACAGGGGGATGAGCAGCCCCAGCATTTT. It is translated as CASSLGQGDEQPQHF.

This clonotype was counted between two and nine times. The chain combines TRBV20-1 with TRBJ2-3; TRBD2 matches 11 bases. This CDR3 comprises 18 residues. CDR1 is DFQATT, CDR2 SNEGSKA, per germline (reference sequence). After removal of 0 bases from V and 1 base from J, the junction contained 9 bases not matched to a gene. The CDR3 coding sequence is TGCAGTGCTAGAGATAGGGGCCTAGCGGGGGGCCGCACAGATACGCAGTATTTT. This translates into CSARDRGLAGGRTDTQYF.

The chain combines TRBV7-2 with TRBJ1-1; possibly TRBD1 for D (5 bases). This CDR3 comprises 15 residues. Germline V gives CDR1 SGHTA, CDR2 FQGNSA. Trimming took off 6 bases at V and 1 base at J, with 15 bases between the two ends. The CDR3, as DNA: TGTGCCAGCAGTACGCTCAGGGTGGGGAACACTGAAGCTTTCTTT. Translated, it gives CASSTLRVGNTEAFF.

This clonotype came up a few times. This chain links TRBV19 with TRBJ2-2; D is uncertain. V was clipped by 9 bases and J by 6 bases, with 8 bases between them. CDR3 size: 11 residues. The V gene's germline CDR1 is LNHDA and CDR2 SQIVND (reference sequence). In nucleotides, the CDR3 is TGTGCCAGCCAACAAGCCGGGGAGCTGTTTTTT. Translation: CASQQAGELFF.

This clonotype was detected only a few times. As DNA, the CDR3 is TGTGCCAGCAGCTCAACTGAGGGGAAAGGGAGCTCCTACAATGAGCAGTTCTTC. Translated, it gives CASSSTEGKGSSYNEQFF. This rearrangement joins TRBV5-6 to TRBJ2-1, with D perhaps being TRBD1 or TRBD2 (5 bases each). Germline CDR1 reads SGHDT; CDR2 reads YYEEEE. This CDR3 comprises 18 residues. V lost 3 bases, J lost 0 bases, and 19 bases lay in between.

In DNA form, the CDR3 reads TGTGCCAGCAGACGTACCACGCGGAACAATGAGCAGTTCTTC. This codes for CASRRTTRNNEQFF. The gene calls are TRBV6-2 or TRBV6-3 and TRBJ2-1, with D unresolved. Germline CDR1 MNHEY, CDR2 SVGEGT. Trimming removed 6 bases at V and 5 bases at J, with 14 bases between. The CDR3 loop spans 14 amino acids.

This clonotype came up a few times. The chain joins TRBV11-2 to TRBJ2-7; 10 bases match TRBD2. Germline values: CDR1 SGHAT, CDR2 FQNNGV. The CDR3 sequence is 16 residues long. The junction had 10 bases not matched to a gene; V was cut back by 4 bases and J by 4 bases. In DNA, the CDR3 is TGTGCCAGCAGCTCCCTGGCTAGCGGGAGTCCGTACGAGCAGTACTTC. Amino acid sequence: CASSSLASGSPYEQYF.

This chain uses TRBV30 with TRBJ1-5; D remains ambiguous. V was clipped by 0 bases and J by 5 bases, with 8 bases between them. CDR3 length equals 13 residues. The germline CDR1 and CDR2 sequences are GTSNPN and SVGIG (reference sequence). CDR3 bases: TGTGCCTGGAGTGTACGGCAGGATCAGCCCCAGCATTTT. Amino acids: CAWSVRQDQPQHF.

The chain joins TRBV25-1 to TRBJ2-2, with no clear D. With 7 bases removed from V and 2 bases from J, the gap between germline ends came to 11 bases. The CDR3 contains 14 residues. In germline, CDR1 is MGHDK, CDR2 SYGVNS. As DNA, the CDR3 is TGTGCCAGCACCCCAGTGGTAAACACCGGGGAGCTGTTTTTT. Its translation is CASTPVVNTGELFF.

This clonotype has more than one count but fewer than ten. The rearrangement joins TRBV29-1 to TRBJ1-5, with 10 bases matching TRBD1. CDR3 length equals 13 residues. J lost 3 bases, V lost 7 bases, and 3 bases had no gene match. Germline loops: CDR1 SQVTM, CDR2 ANQGSEA. CDR3 DNA sequence: TGCAGCGGGGGACAGGGGAACAATCAGCCCCAGCATTTT. It is translated as CSGGQGNNQPQHF.